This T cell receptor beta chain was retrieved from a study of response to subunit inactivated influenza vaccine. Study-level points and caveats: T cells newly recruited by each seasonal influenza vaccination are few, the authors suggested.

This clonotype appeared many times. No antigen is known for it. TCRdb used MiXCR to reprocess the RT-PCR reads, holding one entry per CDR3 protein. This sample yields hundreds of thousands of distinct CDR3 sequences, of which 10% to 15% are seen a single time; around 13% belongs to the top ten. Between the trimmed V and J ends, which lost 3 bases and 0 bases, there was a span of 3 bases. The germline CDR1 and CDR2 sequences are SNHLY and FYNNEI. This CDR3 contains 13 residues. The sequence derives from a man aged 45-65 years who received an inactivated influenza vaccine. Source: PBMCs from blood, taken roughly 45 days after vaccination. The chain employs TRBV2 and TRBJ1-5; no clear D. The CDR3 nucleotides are TGTGCCAGCAGTGATTATAGCAATCAGCCCCAGCATTTT. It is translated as CASSDYSNQPQHF.